The entry below describes one T cell receptor (beta chain). Antigen unknown. The sample originates from a study of cytomegalovirus exposure and HLA in healthy donors. Notes on the study in general: Sequencing had likely introduced a cluster of highly shared sequence variants as an artifact. At a 0.05 false discovery rate, a later analysis found approximately 15,000 TCR beta sequences to be associated with HLA alleles. A later analysis showed HLA-associated TCR beta chains outstripping equally common others in clonal expansion. Three CMV-associated chains proved CMV antigen-specific in vitro.

This CDR3 contains 15 residues. Trimming removed 1 base from V and 6 bases from J, with 14 bases in between. Germline values: CDR1 SGHDN, CDR2 FVKESK. The PCR employed 60 Vbeta primers together with 13 Jbeta primers. The protocol was immunoSEQ multiplex PCR, while the TCRdb copy is restricted to in-frame clones and leaves out a portion. The data hold 100,000 to 150,000 clones, with roughly 85% observed a single time. The source material was PBMCs. This chain joins TRBV14 and TRBJ2-3; TRBD2 might be the D (5 bases). The clonotype originates from a man aged 18-30 years in good health and CMV-seropositive. The CDR3 region has the DNA TGTGCCAGCAGCCAAGTCCTAGGAGGAGTGGATACGCAGTATTTT. Its protein product is CASSQVLGGVDTQYF.